This T cell receptor (beta chain) derives from a study of cytomegalovirus exposure and HLA in healthy donors. Study-level information: Samples from HLA-typed donors yielded some 85 million unique TCRs in an early data release. Study-level points and caveats: Later on, an analysis tied approximately 15,000 TCR beta sequences to HLA alleles at 0.05 false discovery rate. V- and J-gene trimming in TCR beta was tied to a missense DCLRE1C variant by an analysis performed later. When presence/absence was analysed, sequencing depth was taken to be roughly uniform across donors.

Note on this clone: Its matching antigen is unknown.

Germline V gives CDR1 SGDLS, CDR2 YYNGEE. After removal of 2 bases from V and 4 bases from J, the junction contained 6 bases not matched to a gene. The CDR3 covers 15 residues. The PCR was carried out with 60 Vbeta primers and 13 Jbeta primers. Profiling relied on immunoSEQ multiplex PCR, and the TCRdb table lists in-frame clones only, not all of them. This sample has 150,000 to 200,000 clones; approximately 84% occur once, and the top ten carry about 1.4%. This clonotype was obtained from a girl under 18 in good health and CMV-seropositive. This sequence joins TRBV9 and TRBJ2-3; 8 bases agree with TRBD2. The sequencing input was PBMCs. The chain's CDR3 is CASSVGAGVPDTQYF. The CDR3, as DNA: TGTGCCAGCAGCGTGGGAGCGGGAGTACCAGATACGCAGTATTTT.